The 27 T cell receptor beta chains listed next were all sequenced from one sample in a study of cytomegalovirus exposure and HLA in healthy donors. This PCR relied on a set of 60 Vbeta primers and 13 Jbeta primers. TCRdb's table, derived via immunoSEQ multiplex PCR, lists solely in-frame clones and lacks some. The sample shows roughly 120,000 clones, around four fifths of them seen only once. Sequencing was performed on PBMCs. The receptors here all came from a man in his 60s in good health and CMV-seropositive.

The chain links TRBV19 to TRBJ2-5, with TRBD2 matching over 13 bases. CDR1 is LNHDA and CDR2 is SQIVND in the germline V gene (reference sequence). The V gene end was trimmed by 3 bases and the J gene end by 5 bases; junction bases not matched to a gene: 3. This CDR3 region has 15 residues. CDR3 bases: TGTGCCAGTAGTATTTCGACTAGCGGGGGGGAGACCCAGTACTTC. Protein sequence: CASSISTSGGETQYF.

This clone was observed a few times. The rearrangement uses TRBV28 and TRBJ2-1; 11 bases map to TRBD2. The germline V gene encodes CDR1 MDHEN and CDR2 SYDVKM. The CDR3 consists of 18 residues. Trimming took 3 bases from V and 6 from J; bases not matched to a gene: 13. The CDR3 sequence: CASSLRLTSGGPLNEQFF. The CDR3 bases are TGTGCCAGCAGTTTGCGCCTCACTAGCGGGGGTCCCCTCAATGAGCAGTTCTTC.

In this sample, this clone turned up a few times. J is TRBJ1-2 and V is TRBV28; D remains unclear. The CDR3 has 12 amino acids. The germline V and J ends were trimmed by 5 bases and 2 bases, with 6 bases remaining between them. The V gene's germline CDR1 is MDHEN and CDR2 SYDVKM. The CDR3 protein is CASSQSNYGYTF. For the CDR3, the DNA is TGTGCCAGCAGTCAATCCAACTATGGCTACACCTTC.

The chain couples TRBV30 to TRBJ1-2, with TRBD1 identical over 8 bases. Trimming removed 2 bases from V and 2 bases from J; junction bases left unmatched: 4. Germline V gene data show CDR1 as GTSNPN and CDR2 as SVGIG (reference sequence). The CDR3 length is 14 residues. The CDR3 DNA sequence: TGTGCCTGGAGTACCGGACAGGGAAACTATGGCTACACCTTC. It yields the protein CAWSTGQGNYGYTF.

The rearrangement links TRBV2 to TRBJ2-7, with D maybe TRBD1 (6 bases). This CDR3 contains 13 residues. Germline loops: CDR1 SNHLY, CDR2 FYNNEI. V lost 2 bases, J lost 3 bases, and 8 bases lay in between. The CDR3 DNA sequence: TGTGCCAGCAGTGAACAGGACAGCTACGAGCAGTACTTC. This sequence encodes CASSEQDSYEQYF.

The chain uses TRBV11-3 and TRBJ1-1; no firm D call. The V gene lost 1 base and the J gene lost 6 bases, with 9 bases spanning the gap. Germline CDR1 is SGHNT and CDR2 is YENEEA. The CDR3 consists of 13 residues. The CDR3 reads CASSLGGRAEAFF. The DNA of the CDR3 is TGTGCCAGCAGCTTAGGAGGGAGGGCTGAAGCTTTCTTT.

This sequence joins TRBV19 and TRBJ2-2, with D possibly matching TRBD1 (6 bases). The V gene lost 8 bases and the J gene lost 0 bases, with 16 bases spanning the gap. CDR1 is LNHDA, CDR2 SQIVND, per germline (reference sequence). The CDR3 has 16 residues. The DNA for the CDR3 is TGTGCCAGTCATATGAGACAGGATCCGAACACCGGGGAGCTGTTTTTT. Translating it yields CASHMRQDPNTGELFF.

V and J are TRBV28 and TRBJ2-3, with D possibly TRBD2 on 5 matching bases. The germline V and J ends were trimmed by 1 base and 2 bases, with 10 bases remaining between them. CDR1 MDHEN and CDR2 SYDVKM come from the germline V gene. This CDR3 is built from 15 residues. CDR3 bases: TGTGCCAGCAGTTTATCGGCGGGTTACACAGATACGCAGTATTTT. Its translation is CASSLSAGYTDTQYF. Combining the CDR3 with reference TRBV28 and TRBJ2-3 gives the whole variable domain DVKVTQSSRYLVKRTGEKVFLECVQDMDHENMFWYRQDPGLGLRLIYFSYDVKMKEKGDIPEGYSVSREKKERFSLILESASTNQTSMYLCASSLSAGYTDTQYFGPGTRLTVL.

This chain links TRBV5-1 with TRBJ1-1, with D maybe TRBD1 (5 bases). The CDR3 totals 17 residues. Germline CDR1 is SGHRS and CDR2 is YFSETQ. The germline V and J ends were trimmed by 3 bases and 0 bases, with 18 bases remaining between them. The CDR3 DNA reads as TGCGCCAGCAGCTCCTTAAAACGTGACAGCCTGAACACTGAAGCTTTCTTT. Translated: CASSSLKRDSLNTEAFF. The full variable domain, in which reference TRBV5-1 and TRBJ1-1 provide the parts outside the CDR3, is KAGVTQTPRYLIKTRGQQVTLSCSPISGHRSVSWYQQTPGQGLQFLFEYFSETQRNKGNFPGRFSGRQFSNSRSEMNVSTLELGDSALYLCASSSLKRDSLNTEAFFGQGTRLTVV.

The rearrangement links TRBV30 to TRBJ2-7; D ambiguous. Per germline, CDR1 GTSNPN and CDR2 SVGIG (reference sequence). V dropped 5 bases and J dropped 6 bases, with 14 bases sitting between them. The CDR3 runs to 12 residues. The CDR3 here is CAWGRLLGEQYF. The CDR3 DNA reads TGTGCCTGGGGGCGCTTGCTTGGCGAGCAGTACTTC.

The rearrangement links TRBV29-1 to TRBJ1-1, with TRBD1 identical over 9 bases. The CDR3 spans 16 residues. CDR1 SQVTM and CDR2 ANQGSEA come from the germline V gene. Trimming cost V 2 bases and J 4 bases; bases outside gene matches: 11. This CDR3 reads CSVESVADRGITEAFF. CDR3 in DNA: TGCAGCGTTGAATCGGTAGCAGACAGGGGGATCACTGAAGCTTTCTTT. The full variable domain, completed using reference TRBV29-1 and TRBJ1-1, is SAVISQKPSRDICQRGTSLTIQCQVDSQVTMMFWYRQQPGQSLTLIATANQGSEATYESGFVIDKFPISRPNLTFSTLTVSNMSPEDSSIYLCSVESVADRGITEAFFGQGTRLTVV.

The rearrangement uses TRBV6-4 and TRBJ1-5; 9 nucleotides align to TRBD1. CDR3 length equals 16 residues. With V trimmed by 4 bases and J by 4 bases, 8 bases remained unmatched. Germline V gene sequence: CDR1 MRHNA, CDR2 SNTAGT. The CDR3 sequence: CASSVIGTGINQPQHF. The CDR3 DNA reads TGTGCCAGCAGTGTGATCGGGACAGGGATAAATCAGCCCCAGCATTTT.

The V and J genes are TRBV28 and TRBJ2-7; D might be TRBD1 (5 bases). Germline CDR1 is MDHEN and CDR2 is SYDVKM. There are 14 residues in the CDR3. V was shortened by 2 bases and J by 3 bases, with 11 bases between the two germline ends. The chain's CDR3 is CASSLVAGFYEQYF. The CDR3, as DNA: TGTGCCAGCAGTTTAGTGGCAGGGTTCTACGAGCAGTACTTC. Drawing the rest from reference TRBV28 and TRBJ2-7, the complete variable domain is DVKVTQSSRYLVKRTGEKVFLECVQDMDHENMFWYRQDPGLGLRLIYFSYDVKMKEKGDIPEGYSVSREKKERFSLILESASTNQTSMYLCASSLVAGFYEQYFGPGTRLTVT.

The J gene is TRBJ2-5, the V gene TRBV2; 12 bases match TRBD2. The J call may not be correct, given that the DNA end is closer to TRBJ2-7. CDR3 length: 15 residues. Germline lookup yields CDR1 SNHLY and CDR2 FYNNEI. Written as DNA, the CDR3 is TGTGCCAGCAGGGAACCTAGCGGGAGGGCCTACGAGCAGTACTTC. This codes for CASREPSGRAYEQYF.

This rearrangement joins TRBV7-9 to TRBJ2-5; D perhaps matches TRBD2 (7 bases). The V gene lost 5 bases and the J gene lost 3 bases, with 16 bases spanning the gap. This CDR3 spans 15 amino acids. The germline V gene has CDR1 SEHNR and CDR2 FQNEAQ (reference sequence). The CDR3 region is CASSQTGGFEETQYF. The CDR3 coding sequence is TGTGCCAGCAGCCAAACGGGGGGCTTTGAAGAGACCCAGTACTTC.

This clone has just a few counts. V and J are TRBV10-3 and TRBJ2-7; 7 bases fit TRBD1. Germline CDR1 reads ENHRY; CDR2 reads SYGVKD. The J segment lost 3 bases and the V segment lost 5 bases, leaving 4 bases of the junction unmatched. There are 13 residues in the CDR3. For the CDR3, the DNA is TGTGCCATCAGTAACCGGGACAGCTACGAGCAGTACTTC. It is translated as CAISNRDSYEQYF.

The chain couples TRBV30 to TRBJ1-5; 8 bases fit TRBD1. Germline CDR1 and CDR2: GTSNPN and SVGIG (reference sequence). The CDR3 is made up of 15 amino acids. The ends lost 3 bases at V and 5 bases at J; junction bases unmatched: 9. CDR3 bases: TGTGCCTGGAGCCCCCCCGGACAGGGAGATCAGCCCCAGCATTTT. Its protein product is CAWSPPGQGDQPQHF. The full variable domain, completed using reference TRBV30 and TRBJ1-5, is SQTIHQWPATLVQPVGSPLSLECTVEGTSNPNLYWYRQAAGRGLQLLFYSVGIGQISSEVPQNLSASRPQDRQFILSSKKLLLSDSGFYLCAWSPPGQGDQPQHFGDGTRLSIL.

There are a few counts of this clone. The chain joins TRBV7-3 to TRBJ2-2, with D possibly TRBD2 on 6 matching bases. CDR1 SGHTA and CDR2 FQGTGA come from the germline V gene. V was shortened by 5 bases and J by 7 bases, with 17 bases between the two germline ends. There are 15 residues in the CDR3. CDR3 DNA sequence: TGTGCCAGCAGCCCTTCTCGGGGGATTGACGGGGAGCTGTTTTTT. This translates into CASSPSRGIDGELFF. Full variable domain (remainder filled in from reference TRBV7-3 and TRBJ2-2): GAGVSQTPSNKVTEKGKYVELRCDPISGHTALYWYRQSLGQGPEFLIYFQGTGAADDSGLPNDRFFAVRPEGSVSTLKIQRTERGDSAVYLCASSPSRGIDGELFFGEGSRLTVL.

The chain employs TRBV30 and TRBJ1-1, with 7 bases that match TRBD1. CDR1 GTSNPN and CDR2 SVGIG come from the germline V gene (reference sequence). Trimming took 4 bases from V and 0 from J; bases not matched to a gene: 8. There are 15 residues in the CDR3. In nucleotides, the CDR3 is TGTGCCTGGACCCGGGACAGTGGCATGAACACTGAAGCTTTCTTT. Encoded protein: CAWTRDSGMNTEAFF. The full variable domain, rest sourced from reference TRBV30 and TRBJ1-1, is SQTIHQWPATLVQPVGSPLSLECTVEGTSNPNLYWYRQAAGRGLQLLFYSVGIGQISSEVPQNLSASRPQDRQFILSSKKLLLSDSGFYLCAWTRDSGMNTEAFFGQGTRLTVV.

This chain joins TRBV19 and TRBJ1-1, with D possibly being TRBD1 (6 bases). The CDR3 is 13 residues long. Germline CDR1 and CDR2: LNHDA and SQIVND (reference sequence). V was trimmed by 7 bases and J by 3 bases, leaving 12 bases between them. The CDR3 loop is CASTRDKDTEAFF. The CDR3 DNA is TGTGCCAGTACTAGGGACAAGGACACTGAAGCTTTCTTT.

The CDR3 reads CASSKTSAMENEQFF. In DNA form, the CDR3 reads TGCGCCAGCAGCAAGACTAGCGCGATGGAAAATGAGCAGTTCTTC. The J gene is TRBJ2-1, the V gene TRBV5-1, with 8 bases matching TRBD2. V shed 4 bases, J shed 7 bases, and the junction held 10 bases outside the gene matches. Per the germline V gene, CDR1 is SGHRS and CDR2 is YFSETQ. The CDR3 is 15 residues long. The variable domain in full, with the rest retrieved from reference TRBV5-1 and TRBJ2-1, is KAGVTQTPRYLIKTRGQQVTLSCSPISGHRSVSWYQQTPGQGLQFLFEYFSETQRNKGNFPGRFSGRQFSNSRSEMNVSTLELGDSALYLCASSKTSAMENEQFFGPGTRLTVL.

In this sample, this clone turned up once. The CDR3 coding sequence is TGTGCCAGCAGTGAAAGGGGTGAGACCCAGTACTTC. Residues: CASSERGETQYF. V usage is TRBV2 and J usage is TRBJ2-5, with D maybe TRBD1 (5 bases). The CDR3 has 12 amino acids. Germline lookup yields CDR1 SNHLY and CDR2 FYNNEI. V was clipped by 2 bases and J by 5 bases, with 6 bases between them.

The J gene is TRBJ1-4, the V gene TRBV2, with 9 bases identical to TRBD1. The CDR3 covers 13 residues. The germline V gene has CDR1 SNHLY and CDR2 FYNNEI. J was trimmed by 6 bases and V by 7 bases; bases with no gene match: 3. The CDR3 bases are TGTGCCAGCAACCGGGACAGGGATGAAAAACTGTTTTTT. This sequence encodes CASNRDRDEKLFF.

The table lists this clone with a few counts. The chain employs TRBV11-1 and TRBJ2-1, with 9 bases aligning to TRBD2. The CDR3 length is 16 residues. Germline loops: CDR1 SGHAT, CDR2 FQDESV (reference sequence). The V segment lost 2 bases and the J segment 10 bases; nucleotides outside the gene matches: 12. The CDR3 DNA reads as TGTGCCAGCAGCTTAAGTAGCGGGAGTACCACCAGAGAGCAGTTCTTC. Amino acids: CASSLSSGSTTREQFF.

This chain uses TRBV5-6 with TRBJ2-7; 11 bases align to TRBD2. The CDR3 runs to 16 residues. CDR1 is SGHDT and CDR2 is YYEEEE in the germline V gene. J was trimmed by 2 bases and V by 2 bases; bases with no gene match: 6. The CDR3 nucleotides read TGTGCCAGCAGCTTCCCTAGCGGGAGGTTAACCTACGAGCAGTACTTC. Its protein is CASSFPSGRLTYEQYF.

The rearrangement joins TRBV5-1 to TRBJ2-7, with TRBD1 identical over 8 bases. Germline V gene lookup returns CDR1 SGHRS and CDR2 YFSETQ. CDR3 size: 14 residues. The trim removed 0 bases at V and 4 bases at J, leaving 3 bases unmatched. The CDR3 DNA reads TGCGCCAGCAGCTTGGCGGGACAGGTATACGAGCAGTACTTC. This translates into CASSLAGQVYEQYF. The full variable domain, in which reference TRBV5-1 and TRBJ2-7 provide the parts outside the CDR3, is KAGVTQTPRYLIKTRGQQVTLSCSPISGHRSVSWYQQTPGQGLQFLFEYFSETQRNKGNFPGRFSGRQFSNSRSEMNVSTLELGDSALYLCASSLAGQVYEQYFGPGTRLTVT.

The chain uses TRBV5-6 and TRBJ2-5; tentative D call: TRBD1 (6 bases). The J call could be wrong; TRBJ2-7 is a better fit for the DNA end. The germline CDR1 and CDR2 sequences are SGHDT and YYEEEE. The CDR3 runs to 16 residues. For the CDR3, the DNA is TGTGCCAGCAGCTCACCTTGGGGGCGCGGAGCCTACGAGCAGTACTTC. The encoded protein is CASSSPWGRGAYEQYF.